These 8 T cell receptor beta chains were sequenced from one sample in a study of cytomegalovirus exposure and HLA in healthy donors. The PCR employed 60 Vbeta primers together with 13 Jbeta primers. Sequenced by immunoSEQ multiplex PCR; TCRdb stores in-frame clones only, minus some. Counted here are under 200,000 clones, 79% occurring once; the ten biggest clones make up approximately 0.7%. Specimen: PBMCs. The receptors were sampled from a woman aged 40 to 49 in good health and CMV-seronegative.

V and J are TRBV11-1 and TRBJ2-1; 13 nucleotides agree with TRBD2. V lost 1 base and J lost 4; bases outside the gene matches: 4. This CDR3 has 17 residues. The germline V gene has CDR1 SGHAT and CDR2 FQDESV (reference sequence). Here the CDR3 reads CASSLETGLAGYNEQFF. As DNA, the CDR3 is TGTGCCAGCAGCTTAGAGACGGGACTAGCGGGATACAATGAGCAGTTCTTC. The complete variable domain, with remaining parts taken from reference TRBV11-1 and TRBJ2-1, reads EAEVAQSPRYKITEKSQAVAFWCDPISGHATLYWYRQILGQGPELLVQFQDESVVDDSQLPKDRFSAERLKGVDSTLKIQPAELGDSAMYLCASSLETGLAGYNEQFFGPGTRLTVL.

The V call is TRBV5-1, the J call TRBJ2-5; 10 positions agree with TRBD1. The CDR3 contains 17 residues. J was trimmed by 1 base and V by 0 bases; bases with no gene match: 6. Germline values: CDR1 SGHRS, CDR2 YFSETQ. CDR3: CASSLGGRQGAQETQYF. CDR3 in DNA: TGCGCCAGCAGCTTGGGGGGGAGACAGGGGGCCCAAGAGACCCAGTACTTC.

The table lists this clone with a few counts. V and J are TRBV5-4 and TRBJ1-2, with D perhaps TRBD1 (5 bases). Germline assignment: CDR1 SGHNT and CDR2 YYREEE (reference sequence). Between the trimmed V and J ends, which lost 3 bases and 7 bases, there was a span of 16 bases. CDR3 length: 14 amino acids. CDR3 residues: CASSSLIGGGGYTF. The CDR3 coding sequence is TGTGCCAGCAGCTCCCTCATAGGCGGGGGTGGCTACACCTTC. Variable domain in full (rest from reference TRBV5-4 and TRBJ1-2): ETGVTQSPTHLIKTRGQQVTLRCSSQSGHNTVSWYQQALGQGPQFIFQYYREEENGRGNFPPRFSGLQFPNYSSELNVNALELDDSALYLCASSSLIGGGGYTFGSGTRLTVV.

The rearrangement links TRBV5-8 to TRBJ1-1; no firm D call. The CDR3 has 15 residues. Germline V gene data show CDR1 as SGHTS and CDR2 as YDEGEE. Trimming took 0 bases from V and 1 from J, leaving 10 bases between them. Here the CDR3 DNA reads TGTGCCAGCAGCTTGGATTGGGCCTCGAACACTGAAGCTTTCTTT. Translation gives CASSLDWASNTEAFF.

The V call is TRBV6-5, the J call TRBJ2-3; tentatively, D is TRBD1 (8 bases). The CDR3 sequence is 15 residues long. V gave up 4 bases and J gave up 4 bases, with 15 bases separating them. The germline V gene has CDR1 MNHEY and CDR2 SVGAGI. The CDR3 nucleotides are TGTGCCAGCAGTTCAGGACAGGGAGGGTCAGATACGCAGTATTTT. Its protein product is CASSSGQGGSDTQYF.

Here the CDR3 reads CASSVEDTGELFF. The CDR3 DNA follows: TGTGCCAGCAGTGTTGAGGACACCGGGGAGCTGTTTTTT. V usage is TRBV2 and J usage is TRBJ2-2; D not resolved. CDR3 size: 13 residues. CDR1 and CDR2 from the germline V gene are SNHLY and FYNNEI. The V and J ends lost 4 bases and 3 bases respectively, with 6 bases between them.

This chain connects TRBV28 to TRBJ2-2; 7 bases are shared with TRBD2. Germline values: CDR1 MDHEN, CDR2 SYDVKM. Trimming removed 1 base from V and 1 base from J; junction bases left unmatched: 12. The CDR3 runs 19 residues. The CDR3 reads CASSLFRAGESGNTGELFF. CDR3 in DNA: TGTGCCAGCAGTTTATTTCGTGCGGGAGAGTCGGGGAACACCGGGGAGCTGTTTTTT.

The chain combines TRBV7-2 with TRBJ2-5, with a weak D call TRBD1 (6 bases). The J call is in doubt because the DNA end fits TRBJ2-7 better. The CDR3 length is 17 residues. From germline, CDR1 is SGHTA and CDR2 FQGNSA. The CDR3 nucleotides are TGTGCCAGCAGCTTATTGGTGACAGGAGCTAATTCCTACGAGCAGTACTTC. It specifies CASSLLVTGANSYEQYF.